This TCR beta chain was sequenced during a study of PD-1 blockade in classical Hodgkin lymphoma. Study-wide results and limits: Patients were excluded if nivolumab began under 1 year after ASCT (the autologous transplant).

As concerns this clone: Its antigen is unidentified.

Sequencing used immunoSEQ multiplex PCR; TCRdb keeps in-frame clones, though not all of them. Among approximately 30,000 clones, 55% to 85% were seen once, and the ten largest hold approximately 3.6%. As for time point: cycle 4 day 1 (C4D1), after five to seven weeks of nivolumab. Each of the patients experienced relapse following autologous stem cell transplantation, and their brentuximab vedotin exposure differed. The patients, who had relapsed/refractory classical Hodgkin lymphoma, achieved best responses of complete response, partial response or progressive disease. V dropped 4 bases and J dropped 5 bases, with 12 bases sitting between them. Germline lookup yields CDR1 MRHNA and CDR2 SNTAGT. This CDR3 spans 14 amino acids.

The chain is built from TRBV6-4 and TRBJ2-1; a weak D match, TRBD1 (6 bases). The source was peripheral blood mononuclear cells (PBMCs), collected before the fourth cycle of nivolumab. The source is a human donor with classical Hodgkin lymphoma. The CDR3 loop is CASSADSVNNEQFF. Written as DNA, the CDR3 is TGTGCCAGCAGTGCGGACAGTGTTAACAATGAGCAGTTCTTC.